Below, 13 T cell receptor beta chains from the same sample are listed, as sequenced in a study of blood T cells in healthy people across ages. PCR was performed a second time for about 6 to 11 cycles using a sample-barcoded 5' primer and a J-beta primer mix. TCRdb passed the 5' RACE reads through MiXCR, listing each CDR3 protein once. The data contain about 730,000 distinct CDR3 sequences, roughly two fifths of them singletons. Sequenced material: blood. The receptors derive from a woman aged 55 to 70 in good health.

The chain joins TRBV9 to TRBJ2-1, with 8 bases aligning to TRBD2. CDR3 size: 15 residues. Germline trimming cut 0 bases from V and 7 bases from J; bases unmatched to any gene: 6. Per the germline V gene, CDR1 is SGDLS and CDR2 is YYNGEE. In nucleotides, the CDR3 is TGTGCCAGCAGCGTAGGAAGCGGGAGTTGGAATGAGCAGTTCTTC. Protein: CASSVGSGSWNEQFF.

V usage is TRBV6-2 or TRBV6-3 and J usage is TRBJ2-7; D may be TRBD1 (6 bases). There are 11 residues in the CDR3. The germline CDR1 and CDR2 sequences are MNHEY and SVGEGT. Trimming removed 11 bases from V and 4 bases from J, with 12 bases in between. The CDR3, as DNA: TGTGCCGTCCTACAGGGTTACGAGCAGTACTTC. This gives the protein CAVLQGYEQYF.

The chain has TRBV6-6 and TRBJ2-7; no definite D call. Trimming shortened V by 8 bases and J by 0 bases, and 11 bases separated the two germline ends. The CDR3 is made up of 13 amino acids. CDR1 and CDR2 (germline): MNHNY, SVGAGI (reference sequence). The CDR3 coding sequence is TGTGCCAGCGAAGACGGCAGCTCCTACGAGCAGTACTTC. It is translated as CASEDGSSYEQYF.

There are a few counts of this clonotype. This sequence joins TRBV18 and TRBJ1-1; 7 bases agree with TRBD1. This CDR3 has 14 amino acids. V trimming: 3 bases; J trimming: 2 bases; junction bases outside the gene matches: 3. The germline V gene encodes CDR1 KGHSH and CDR2 LQKENI. DNA for the CDR3: TGTGCCAGCTCACCCCGGGACAGCAACACTGAAGCTTTCTTT. It is translated as CASSPRDSNTEAFF.

This chain connects TRBV27 to TRBJ2-7; 7 nucleotides line up with TRBD1. This CDR3 has 15 amino acids. V was clipped by 0 bases and J by 3 bases; unmatched bases: 5. Germline CDR1 MNHEY, CDR2 SMNVEV (reference sequence). CDR3 region: CASSLSTGSVYEQYF. DNA for the CDR3: TGTGCCAGCAGTTTATCGACAGGGTCAGTCTACGAGCAGTACTTC.

This clonotype was counted many times. This chain uses TRBV6-6 with TRBJ2-5; TRBD2 matches at 11 bases. Germline V CDR1 and CDR2: MNHNY, SVGAGI (reference sequence). The CDR3 consists of 16 residues. Trimming cost V 5 bases and J 3 bases; bases outside gene matches: 8. The DNA for the CDR3 is TGTGCCAGCAGTCCGGGACTAGCGGTCCTCAAAGAGACCCAGTACTTC. This gives the protein CASSPGLAVLKETQYF.

The chain carries TRBV25-1 and TRBJ2-4; 10 positions agree with TRBD1. With the DNA end fitting TRBJ2-7 better, the J assignment may be wrong. Germline lookup yields CDR1 MGHDK and CDR2 SYGVNS. The CDR3 is made up of 14 amino acids. The CDR3 reads CASSESGTGDEQYF. The CDR3 DNA reads TGTGCCAGCAGTGAATCGGGGACAGGGGACGAGCAGTACTTC.

This clonotype has only one observation. With a much larger clone just one base away, this may be a read error. The chain couples TRBV10-3 to TRBJ2-5; D is possibly TRBD2 (6 bases). The DNA matches TRBJ2-7 better at its end, which makes the J call doubtful. Germline V gene sequence: CDR1 ENHRY, CDR2 SYGVKD. The CDR3 loop spans 15 amino acids. CDR3 sequence reads: CAISDGAGTVYEQYF. In nucleotides, the CDR3 is TGTGCCATCAGTGACGGGGCAGGGACTGTATACGAGCAGTACTTC.

The chain carries TRBV27 and TRBJ2-3; the match to TRBD1 covers 7 bases. V was clipped by 5 bases and J by 3 bases; unmatched bases: 2. Germline loops: CDR1 MNHEY, CDR2 SMNVEV (reference sequence). The CDR3 is 13 amino acids. CDR3 region: CASSNRGTDTQYF. The CDR3 DNA sequence: TGTGCCAGCAGTAACAGGGGTACAGATACGCAGTATTTT.

V gene TRBV9 combines with J gene TRBJ1-5; D gene ambiguous. V lost 3 bases to trimming and J lost 1 base, with 11 bases between them. Germline V gene sequence: CDR1 SGDLS, CDR2 YYNGEE. The CDR3 covers 15 residues. For the CDR3, the DNA is TGTGCCAGCAGCGGCCCCGGACCCAGCAATCAGCCCCAGCATTTT. Protein sequence: CASSGPGPSNQPQHF.

Written as DNA, the CDR3 is TGTGCCAGCAGCGCCACCGGACTAGCGGGACCCACTATAGAGCAGTTCTTC. It specifies CASSATGLAGPTIEQFF. The rearrangement links TRBV9 to TRBJ2-1; 12 positions agree with TRBD2. Germline V CDR1 and CDR2: SGDLS, YYNGEE. J was trimmed by 10 bases and V by 3 bases; bases with no gene match: 14. This CDR3 has 17 residues.

Concerning this clonotype: At one end, the junction sequence differs from germline, possibly due to a read error. The chain combines TRBV29-1 with TRBJ2-5, with D unclear. The V gene's germline CDR1 is SQVTM and CDR2 ANQGSEA. The CDR3 is made up of 13 amino acids. The CDR3 DNA reads TGCAGCGGCGCGAAGAGGATCCAAGAGGCCCAGTACTTC. Translating it yields CSGAKRIQEAQYF.

This chain joins TRBV7-9 and TRBJ2-7, with 8 bases fitting TRBD2. With 11 bases clipped from V and 3 bases from J, the junction kept 3 bases outside the gene matches. The length of the CDR3 is 11 residues. Germline lookup yields CDR1 SEHNR and CDR2 FQNEAQ (reference sequence). The CDR3 sequence is CARGGDYEQYF. The CDR3 DNA sequence: TGTGCCCGGGGGGGGGACTACGAGCAGTACTTC.